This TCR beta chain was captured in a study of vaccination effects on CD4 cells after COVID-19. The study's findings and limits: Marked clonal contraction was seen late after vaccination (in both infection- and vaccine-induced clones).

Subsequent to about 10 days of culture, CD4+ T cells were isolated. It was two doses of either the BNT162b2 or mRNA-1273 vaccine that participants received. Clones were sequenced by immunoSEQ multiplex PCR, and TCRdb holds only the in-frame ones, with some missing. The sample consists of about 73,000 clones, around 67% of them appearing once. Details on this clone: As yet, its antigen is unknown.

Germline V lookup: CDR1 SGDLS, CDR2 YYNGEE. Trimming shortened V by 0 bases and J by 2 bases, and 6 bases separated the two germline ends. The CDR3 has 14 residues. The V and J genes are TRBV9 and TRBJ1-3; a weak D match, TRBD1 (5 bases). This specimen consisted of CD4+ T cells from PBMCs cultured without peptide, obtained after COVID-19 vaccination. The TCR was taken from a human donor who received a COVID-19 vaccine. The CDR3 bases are TGTGCCAGCAGCGTAGTAGGGGCTGGAAACACCATATATTTT. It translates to CASSVVGAGNTIYF. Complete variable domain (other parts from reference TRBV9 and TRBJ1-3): DSGVTQTPKHLITATGQRVTLRCSPRSGDLSVYWYQQSLDQGLQFLIQYYNGEERAKGNILERFSAQQFPDLHSELNLSSLELGDSALYFCASSVVGAGNTIYFGEGSWLTVV.